These T cell receptor beta chains were read from a single sample in a study of regulatory T cells in long-lasting Graves disease. MiXCR was run by TCRdb on the multiplex PCR reads, yielding one entry per CDR3 protein. Among 400,000 to 550,000 distinct CDR3 sequences listed, roughly 15% were seen once. These records were also assigned to another study, of T cells in Graves' hyperthyroidism and ophthalmopathy.

The specimen was peripheral blood mononuclear cells (PBMCs), collected at new diagnosis, from a patient treated with antithyroid drugs. The receptors come from a woman under 40 with Graves disease. Each CDR3 is given with its conserved first and last residue. Each record gives: J gene, D gene, V gene, clone size, CDR3 protein, CDR3 DNA. A D gene is named only where the DNA matches it firmly. The size field is filled for only some rows; it gives once, few, many or a size class.

TRBJ2-4,NA,TRBV6-1,many,CASKARAKNIQYF,TGTGCCAGCAAGGCCAGGGCCAAAAACATTCAGTACTTC
TRBJ2-1,NA,TRBV7-2,many,CASSLYSSRARNNEQFF,TGTGCCAGCAGCTTATACTCTAGCAGGGCCCGAAACAATGAGCAGTTCTTC
TRBJ2-7,NA,TRBV30,many,CAWSVTAYEQYF,TGTGCCTGGAGTGTGACTGCCTACGAGCAGTACTTC
TRBJ1-2,TRBD1,TRBV10-3,few,CAISEGQEGYTF,TGTGCCATCAGTGAGGGACAGGAGGGCTACACCTTC
TRBJ2-6,TRBD1,TRBV20-1,many,CSARPAGGESGANVLTF,TGCAGTGCTAGACCGGCAGGGGGCGAATCTGGGGCCAACGTCCTGACTTTC
TRBJ2-1,NA,TRBV29-1,few,CSARPYWSSDQSKSSYNEQFF,TGCAGCGCACGCCCCTATTGGTCTAGCGACCAGAGCAAAAGCTCCTACAATGAGCAGTTCTTC
TRBJ2-7,NA,TRBV10-3,many,CAILREKGEQYF,TGTGCCATCCTCAGGGAAAAGGGCGAGCAGTACTTC
TRBJ2-1,NA,TRBV5-1,NA,CASSPKLGLYNEQFF,TGCGCCAGCAGCCCCAAGTTAGGTCTATACAATGAGCAGTTCTTC
TRBJ2-7,TRBD2,TRBV2,many,CASTLSGGRYYEQYF,TGTGCCAGCACTCTCAGCGGGGGAAGGTACTACGAGCAGTACTTC
TRBJ2-2,NA,TRBV7-2,NA,CASSHRDITGELFF,TGTGCCAGCAGCCACCGGGACATCACCGGGGAGCTGTTTTTT
TRBJ2-1,TRBD2,TRBV28,many,CASSLWTSGSYEQFF,TGTGCCAGCAGTTTGTGGACTAGCGGGAGCTATGAGCAGTTCTTC
TRBJ2-7,TRBD2,TRBV20-1,many,CSAGLAGGSGEQYF,TGCAGTGCGGGACTAGCGGGAGGGTCCGGCGAGCAGTACTTC